Listed below are T cell receptor beta chains from one sample, sequenced in a study of control samples from healthy donors and cancer patients. Sequencing used immunoSEQ multiplex PCR; TCRdb keeps in-frame clones, though not all of them. The sample holds 110,000 to 150,000 clones, 91% seen once. Input material: blood. Every receptor here comes from a man aged 18 to 29 in good health. Both conserved end residues are part of each CDR3. For some rows the clone size is stated as once, few or many, or as a class when expanded; others skip it.

abundance	v_gene	CDR3aa
NA	TRBV7-2	CASSLVGTSVDTQYF
NA	TRBV29-1	CSVEGRGGGTDTQYF
NA	TRBV7-2	CASNQPATYSYNEQFF
NA	TRBV7-9	CASSWGYFGSNYGYTF
NA	TRBV7-8	CASSLARTLSRRGGEKLFF
NA	TRBV5-4	CASSLTSGGRDTQYF
NA	TRBV4-3	CASSQGVNTEAFF
NA	TRBV4-1	CASSQEGLEETQYF
once	TRBV4-1	CASSQDPGRQYSYEQYF
NA	TRBV7-3	CASSPGLKETQYF
NA	TRBV7-9	CASSPNWGLGETQYF
NA	TRBV9	CASSVEDSNYGYTF
NA	TRBV7-8	CASSLRTSGGRDTQYF
NA	TRBV2	CASSTRALGGSPLHF
NA	TRBV6-5	CASSSEGASYNSPLHF
NA	TRBV18	CASSAQTGDTEAFF
NA	TRBV5-6	CASSLGLLAGGPRDTQYF
NA	TRBV3-1/TRBV3-2	CASSQAGGPETQYF
NA	TRBV2	CASSEAVRAGNTIYF
few	TRBV4-2	CASSQERGESTDTQYF
NA	TRBV7-8	CASSPTSVQANYGYTF
NA	TRBV4-3	CASSQAGYSYNEQFF
NA	TRBV5-1	CASSLEGGRTGELFF
NA	TRBV30	CAWSPQGGYEQYF
NA	TRBV20-1	CGTGVNNEQFF
NA	TRBV5-1	CASSLEGNSGNTIYF
NA	TRBV3-1/TRBV3-2	CASSQKVTGLSYEQYF
NA	TRBV6-4	CASSMTGVGGELFF
NA	TRBV2	CASSEVGSYGYTF
NA	TRBV11-2	CASSLGAGAYEQYF
NA	TRBV10-3	CAISITGSGANTGELFF
NA	TRBV4-2	CASSPTGGGYGYTF
NA	TRBV7-2	CASSTDRWAEETQYF
NA	TRBV7-2	CASSLKPSLTFPKNQPQHF
NA	TRBV25-1	CASSARRLSGNTIYF
NA	TRBV18	CASSPGTSGIGEQYF
NA	TRBV19	CASSMDGGYREQYF
once	TRBV3-1/TRBV3-2	CASSPFALTEAFF
NA	TRBV7-3	CASSISTGSSGNTIYF
NA	TRBV6-2/TRBV6-3	CASSPTGTLSYEQYF
NA	TRBV4-1	CASSQESTQPQHF
NA	TRBV6-2/TRBV6-3	CASSYWGLADPSDTQYF
once	TRBV27	CASSMDRGLGNTIYF
NA	TRBV20-1	CSASQGYEQYF
NA	TRBV10-3	CAISAQGNTEAFF
NA	TRBV18	CASSPDSPSSYNSPLHF
NA	TRBV7-3	CASSRAGTSGGAPDTQYF